This record concerns one T cell receptor (beta chain) sequence. The sample is drawn from a study of technical replicates of blood from several donors. Generated by immunoSEQ multiplex PCR, the TCRdb table keeps only in-frame clones and is missing some. The sample carries about 75,000 clones, 80% to 95% recorded once. The length of the CDR3 is 17 residues. CDR1 is SGHTA, CDR2 FQGNSA, per germline. With V trimmed by 5 bases and J by 1 base, 9 bases remained unmatched. This receptor was identified in a human donor in good health. Some clones in this sample may be carry-over from other donors' samples. The sample consisted of PBMCs. The V and J genes are TRBV7-2 and TRBJ2-3, with 10 bases identical to TRBD2. Here the CDR3 DNA reads TGTGCCAGCAGCCCCCGGACTAGCGGTTGGGGCACAGATACGCAGTATTTT. It translates to CASSPRTSGWGTDTQYF.